Sequencing of this TCR beta chain was carried out in a study of shared clonotypes between healthy human individuals. Notes on the study in general: Sharing across four donors was highest in naive CD4 (around 5%) and lowest in memory CD8 (roughly 0.4%).

This clone was picked up one time. Its matching antigen is unknown. All donors were healthy HIV-negative adults lacking recent acute infections or vaccinations. Subsets obtained from CD4+ cells comprised CD45RA+ naive and CD45RA-negative memory cells. Clones were read by immunoSEQ multiplex PCR, and TCRdb kept only the in-frame ones, dropping some. This table has fewer than 850,000 clones, more than 70% appearing once. V was trimmed by 4 bases and J by 6 bases, leaving 14 bases between them. The CDR3 runs to 13 residues. Germline V gene lookup returns CDR1 SGHRS and CDR2 YFSETQ. This receptor was identified in a woman younger than 45 in good health. Source material: memory CD4+ T cells sorted from blood. The subset here: CD45RA-negative fraction. The chain joins TRBV5-1 to TRBJ2-7; D may be TRBD1 (5 bases). This CDR3 is CASSGLGASEQYF. The DNA of the CDR3 is TGCGCCAGCAGCGGCCTAGGGGCTTCCGAGCAGTACTTC. Full variable domain (remainder filled in from reference TRBV5-1 and TRBJ2-7): KAGVTQTPRYLIKTRGQQVTLSCSPISGHRSVSWYQQTPGQGLQFLFEYFSETQRNKGNFPGRFSGRQFSNSRSEMNVSTLELGDSALYLCASSGLGASEQYFGPGTRLTVT.